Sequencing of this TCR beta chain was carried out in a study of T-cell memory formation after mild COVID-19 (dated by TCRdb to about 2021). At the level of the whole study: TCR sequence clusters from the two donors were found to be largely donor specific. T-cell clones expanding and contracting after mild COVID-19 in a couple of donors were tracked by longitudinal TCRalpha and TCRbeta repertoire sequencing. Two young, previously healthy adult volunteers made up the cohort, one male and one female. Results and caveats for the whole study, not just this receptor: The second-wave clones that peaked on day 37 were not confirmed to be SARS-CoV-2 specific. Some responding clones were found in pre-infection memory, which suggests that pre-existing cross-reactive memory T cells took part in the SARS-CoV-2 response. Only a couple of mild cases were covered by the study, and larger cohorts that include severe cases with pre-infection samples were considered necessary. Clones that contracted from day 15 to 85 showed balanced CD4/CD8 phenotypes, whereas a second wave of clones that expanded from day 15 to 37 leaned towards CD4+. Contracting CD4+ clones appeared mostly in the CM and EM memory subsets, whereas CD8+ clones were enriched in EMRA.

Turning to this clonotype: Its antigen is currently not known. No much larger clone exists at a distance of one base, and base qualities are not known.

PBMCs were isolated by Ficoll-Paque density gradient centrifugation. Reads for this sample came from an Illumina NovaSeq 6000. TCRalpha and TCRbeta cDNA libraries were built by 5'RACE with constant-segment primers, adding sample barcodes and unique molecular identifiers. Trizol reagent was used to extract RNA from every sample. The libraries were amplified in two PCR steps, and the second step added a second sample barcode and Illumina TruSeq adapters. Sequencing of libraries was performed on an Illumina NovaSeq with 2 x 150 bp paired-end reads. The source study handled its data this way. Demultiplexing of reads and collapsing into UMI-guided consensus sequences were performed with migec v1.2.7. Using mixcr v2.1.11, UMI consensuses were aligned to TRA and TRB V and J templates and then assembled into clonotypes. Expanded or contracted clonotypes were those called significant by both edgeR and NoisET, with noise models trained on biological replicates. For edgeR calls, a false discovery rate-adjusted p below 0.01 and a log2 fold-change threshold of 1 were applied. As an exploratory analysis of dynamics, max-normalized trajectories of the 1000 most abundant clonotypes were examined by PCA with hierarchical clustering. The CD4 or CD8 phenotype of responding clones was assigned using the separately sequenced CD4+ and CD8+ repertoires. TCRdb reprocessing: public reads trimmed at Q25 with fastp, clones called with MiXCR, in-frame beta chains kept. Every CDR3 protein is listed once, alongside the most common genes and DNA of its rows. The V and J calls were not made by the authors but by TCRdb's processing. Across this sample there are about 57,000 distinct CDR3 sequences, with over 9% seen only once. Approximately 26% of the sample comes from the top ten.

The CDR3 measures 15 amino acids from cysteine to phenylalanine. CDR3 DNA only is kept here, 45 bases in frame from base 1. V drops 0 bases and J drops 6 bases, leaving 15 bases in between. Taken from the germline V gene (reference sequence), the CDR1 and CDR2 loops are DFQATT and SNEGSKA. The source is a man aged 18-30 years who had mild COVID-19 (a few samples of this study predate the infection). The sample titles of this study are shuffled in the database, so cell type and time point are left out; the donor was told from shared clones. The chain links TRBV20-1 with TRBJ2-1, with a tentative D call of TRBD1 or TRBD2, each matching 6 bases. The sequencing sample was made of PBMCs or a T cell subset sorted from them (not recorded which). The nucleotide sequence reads TGCAGTGCTAGAGACTGGGGGGCGGGCGGCAATGAGCAGTTCTTC. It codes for CSARDWGAGGNEQFF.